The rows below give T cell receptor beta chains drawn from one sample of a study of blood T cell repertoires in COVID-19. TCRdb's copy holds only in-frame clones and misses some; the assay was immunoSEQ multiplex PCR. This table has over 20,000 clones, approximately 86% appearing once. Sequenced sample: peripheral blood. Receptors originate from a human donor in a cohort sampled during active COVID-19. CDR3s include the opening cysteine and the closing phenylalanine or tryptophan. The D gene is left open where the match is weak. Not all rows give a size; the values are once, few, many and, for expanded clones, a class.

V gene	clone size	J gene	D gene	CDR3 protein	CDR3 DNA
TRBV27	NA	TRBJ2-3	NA	CASTSPQGSGTDTQYF	TGTGCCAGCACCTCCCCTCAGGGCTCCGGCACAGATACGCAGTATTTT
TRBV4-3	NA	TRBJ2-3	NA	CASSQERGAGTQYF	TGCGCCAGCAGCCAAGAACGGGGAGCAGGTACGCAGTATTTT
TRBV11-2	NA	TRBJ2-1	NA	CASSLDQLSNEQFF	TGTGCCAGCAGCTTAGATCAACTATCCAATGAGCAGTTCTTC
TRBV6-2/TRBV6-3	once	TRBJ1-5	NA	CASSKHVNQPQHF	TGTGCCAGCAGTAAACACGTTAATCAGCCCCAGCATTTT
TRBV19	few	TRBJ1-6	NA	CASSIGVYGSPLHF	TGTGCCAGTTCAATCGGGGTATACGGTTCACCCCTCCACTTT
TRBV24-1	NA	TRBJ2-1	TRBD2	CATTDATSGSRHEQFF	TGTGCCACTACAGATGCGACTAGCGGGAGCAGGCATGAGCAGTTCTTC
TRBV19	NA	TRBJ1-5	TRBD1	CASKAGQGRQPQHF	TGTGCCAGTAAGGCAGGACAGGGCAGACAGCCCCAGCATTTT
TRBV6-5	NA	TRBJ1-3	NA	CASPTGRGLGNTIYF	TGTGCCAGCCCAACTGGGCGGGGGCTTGGAAACACCATATATTTT
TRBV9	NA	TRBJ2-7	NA	CASSVYDSTGEQYF	TGTGCCAGCAGCGTATATGACAGCACGGGCGAGCAGTACTTC
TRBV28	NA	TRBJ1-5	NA	CASEFTSRRQPQHF	TGTGCCAGCGAGTTTACATCCCGGAGACAGCCCCAGCATTTT
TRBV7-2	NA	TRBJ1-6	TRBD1	CASSSPDRFSPLHF	TGTGCCAGCAGCTCCCCGGACAGGTTCTCACCCCTCCACTTT
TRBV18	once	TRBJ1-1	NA	CASSPPSGFEAFF	TGTGCCAGCTCACCACCGTCAGGGTTTGAAGCTTTCTTT
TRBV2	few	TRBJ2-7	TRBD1	CASSEMGQGGDEQYF	TGTGCCAGCAGTGAAATGGGACAGGGAGGCGACGAGCAGTACTTC
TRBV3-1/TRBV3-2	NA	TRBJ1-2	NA	CASSQRAPNYGYTF	TGTGCCAGCAGCCAGAGAGCACCTAACTATGGCTACACCTTC
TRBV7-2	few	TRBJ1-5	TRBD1	CASSPGQGNQPQHF	TGTGCCAGCAGCCCTGGACAGGGCAATCAGCCCCAGCATTTT
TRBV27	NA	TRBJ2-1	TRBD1	CASSGQGYYNEQFF	TGTGCCAGCAGTGGACAGGGATATTACAATGAGCAGTTCTTC
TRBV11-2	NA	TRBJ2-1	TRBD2	CASSSLAGGPGGQFF	TGTGCCAGCAGCTCATTAGCGGGAGGCCCCGGGGGGCAGTTCTTC